These T cell receptor beta chains were read from a single sample in a study of OX40 agonist ivuxolimab in advanced cancers. Repertoires were generated with immunoSEQ multiplex PCR, while TCRdb's copy carries only in-frame clones and drops some. The sample records about 58,000 clones, 75% to 90% being singletons. The starting material was CD4+ or CD8+ T cells sorted from blood, obtained in a trial of the OX40 agonist ivuxolimab. These receptors were obtained from an adult with an advanced solid tumor such as melanoma, head and neck, liver or kidney cancer. Both conserved end residues are part of each CDR3. The order of the fields is J gene, V gene, CDR3 protein.

J gene: TRBJ1-1; V gene: TRBV7-9; CDR3 protein: CASSLHLGTEAFF
J gene: TRBJ2-3; V gene: TRBV11-2; CDR3 protein: CASSQAGGTQYF
J gene: TRBJ1-2; V gene: TRBV7-3; CDR3 protein: CASSSTGGGYTF
J gene: TRBJ1-6; V gene: TRBV28; CDR3 protein: CASRSPTGNNSPLHF
J gene: TRBJ1-3; V gene: TRBV6-5; CDR3 protein: CASSYSTRGNTIYF
J gene: TRBJ1-6; V gene: TRBV7-2; CDR3 protein: CASSLGRPGDSPLHF
J gene: TRBJ1-1; V gene: TRBV2; CDR3 protein: CASSEGGHTEAFF
J gene: TRBJ1-6; V gene: TRBV18; CDR3 protein: CASSPTGRNSPLHF
J gene: TRBJ2-7; V gene: TRBV10-3; CDR3 protein: CAISMTGGRTYEQYF
J gene: TRBJ1-2; V gene: TRBV6-5; CDR3 protein: CASRRTANYGYTF
J gene: TRBJ1-4; V gene: TRBV28; CDR3 protein: CASSLTTATNEKLFF
J gene: TRBJ2-7; V gene: TRBV4-2; CDR3 protein: CASSQGVAGGPREQYF
J gene: TRBJ2-7; V gene: TRBV4-1; CDR3 protein: CASSRGVAGGLTYEQYF
J gene: TRBJ1-4; V gene: TRBV4-3; CDR3 protein: CASSQDRNPGANEKLFF
J gene: TRBJ2-7; V gene: TRBV29-1; CDR3 protein: CSVGRTGATYEQYF
J gene: TRBJ2-1; V gene: TRBV28; CDR3 protein: CASSLGDKGGSYNEQFF
J gene: TRBJ1-1; V gene: TRBV28; CDR3 protein: CASLLHGNTEAFF
J gene: TRBJ2-3; V gene: TRBV5-4; CDR3 protein: CASSTDYSTDTQYF
J gene: TRBJ1-2; V gene: TRBV30; CDR3 protein: CAWSAGQGYGYTF
J gene: TRBJ2-6; V gene: TRBV30; CDR3 protein: CAGHRRDTGANVLTF
J gene: TRBJ2-5; V gene: TRBV6-6; CDR3 protein: CASSLRGGGGETQYF
J gene: TRBJ2-3; V gene: TRBV10-3; CDR3 protein: CAIMGQGGDTQYF
J gene: TRBJ1-1; V gene: TRBV5-1; CDR3 protein: CASSLRDRFNAEAFF